Listed here are 18 T cell receptor beta chains from one sample, sequenced in a study of PD-1 blockade in classical Hodgkin lymphoma. Each of the patients experienced relapse following autologous stem cell transplantation, and their brentuximab vedotin exposure differed. The table came from immunoSEQ multiplex PCR; TCRdb's copy has only in-frame clones and leaves some out. Of about 24,000 clones listed, 65% to 90% are singletons. Sequenced here: peripheral blood mononuclear cells (PBMCs), sampled before the second cycle of nivolumab. Receptors originate from a human donor with classical Hodgkin lymphoma.

About this clone itself: Other DNA sequences from this sample encode an identical CDR3 as well. The V gene is TRBV7-9, the J gene TRBJ2-7, with TRBD2 as a possible D gene (6 bases). The CDR3 extends over 16 amino acids. The germline CDR1 and CDR2 sequences are SEHNR and FQNEAQ (reference sequence). Trimming took off 5 bases at V and 1 base at J, with 18 bases between the two ends. CDR3 loop: CASSRLTSRSSYEQYF. DNA of the CDR3: TGTGCCAGCAGCCGATTAACTAGCCGTTCTTCCTACGAGCAGTACTTC.

The chain links TRBV19 to TRBJ1-4, with a possible D match to TRBD1 (5 bases). The CDR3 length is 15 residues. V was cut by 6 bases and J by 0 bases, with 11 bases left in between. Germline V gene lookup returns CDR1 LNHDA and CDR2 SQIVND (reference sequence). Here the CDR3 DNA reads TGTGCCAGTAGCTCCGGGGGTGCAACTAATGAAAAACTGTTTTTT. This translates into CASSSGGATNEKLFF.

The V call is TRBV7-2, the J call TRBJ2-2; 10 bases are a match to TRBD2. Germline-derived CDR1 and CDR2 are SGHTA and FQGNSA. With 5 bases clipped from V and 6 bases from J, the junction kept 12 bases outside the gene matches. The CDR3 has 17 residues. This chain's CDR3 is CASSLGGASGRAGELFF. The CDR3, as DNA: TGTGCCAGCAGCCTCGGTGGGGCTAGCGGGAGAGCCGGGGAGCTGTTTTTT.

V is TRBV7-9 and J is TRBJ2-3, with D maybe TRBD1 (5 bases). CDR3 size: 13 residues. CDR1 is SEHNR, CDR2 FQNEAQ, per germline (reference sequence). V was trimmed by 5 bases and J by 4 bases, leaving 10 bases between them. This chain's CDR3 is CASSTRGPDTQYF. The CDR3 bases are TGTGCCAGCAGCACAAGGGGCCCAGATACGCAGTATTTT.

The rearrangement joins TRBV30 to TRBJ1-2; tentative D call: TRBD1 (5 bases). Germline V gives CDR1 GTSNPN, CDR2 SVGIG (reference sequence). This CDR3 has 12 amino acids. Trimming removed 5 bases from V and 3 bases from J, with 10 bases in between. CDR3 coding DNA: TGTGCCTGGGTTGACAGCTACTATGGCTACACCTTC. It specifies CAWVDSYYGYTF.

The chain uses TRBV5-1 and TRBJ2-6; the D is unclear. The CDR3 has 15 amino acids. Germline CDR1 and CDR2: SGHRS and YFSETQ. The V gene lost 0 bases and the J gene lost 2 bases, with 6 bases spanning the gap. CDR3 loop: CASSLAGAGANVLTF. DNA for the CDR3: TGCGCCAGCAGCTTGGCTGGGGCTGGGGCCAACGTCCTGACTTTC.

This clone was detected once. The chain joins TRBV5-1 to TRBJ1-2, with unresolved D. The CDR3 consists of 14 residues. The germline V and J ends were trimmed by 1 base and 0 bases, with 7 bases remaining between them. The germline V gene encodes CDR1 SGHRS and CDR2 YFSETQ. DNA of the CDR3: TGCGCCAGCAGCTTGTCCAGCCCTAACTATGGCTACACCTTC. As protein: CASSLSSPNYGYTF.

This clone was observed a single time. V is TRBV6-6 and J is TRBJ2-7; D could derive from TRBD1 or TRBD2 (5 bases each). Germline assignment: CDR1 MNHNY and CDR2 SVGAGI (reference sequence). The CDR3 contains 14 residues. Trimming removed 3 bases from V and 6 bases from J, with 15 bases in between. This chain's CDR3 is CASSYGSRDGEQYF. The CDR3 nucleotides read TGTGCCAGCAGTTATGGCTCCAGGGACGGCGAGCAGTACTTC.

The V call is TRBV6-1, the J call TRBJ2-5; 7 bases are a match to TRBD2. CDR1 and CDR2 (germline): MNHNS, SASEGT. The J segment lost 1 base and the V segment lost 11 bases, leaving 10 bases of the junction unmatched. There are 14 residues in the CDR3. In DNA, the CDR3 is TGTGCCGCTACCCAGCGGGGATTCCAAGAGACCCAGTACTTC. Translated, it gives CAATQRGFQETQYF.

This chain uses TRBV6-1 with TRBJ1-2; D unresolved. The CDR3 runs to 16 residues. The V gene lost 2 bases and the J gene lost 0 bases, with 13 bases spanning the gap. CDR1 and CDR2 from the germline V gene are MNHNS and SASEGT. In nucleotides, the CDR3 is TGTGCCAGCAGTGAATTTCTATGGGCTGCTAACTATGGCTACACCTTC. Translated: CASSEFLWAANYGYTF.

The chain carries TRBV11-2 and TRBJ2-1; D unclear. There are 16 residues in the CDR3. Germline V gene sequence: CDR1 SGHAT, CDR2 FQNNGV. V lost 4 bases, J lost 0 bases, and 13 bases lay in between. The CDR3: CASSSLHFPSYNEQFF. CDR3 nucleotides: TGTGCCAGCAGCTCACTACACTTCCCCTCCTACAATGAGCAGTTCTTC.

Only one count was recorded for this clone. This rearrangement joins TRBV7-7 to TRBJ2-5, with 10 bases that match TRBD1. This CDR3 spans 15 amino acids. The J segment lost 1 base and the V segment lost 1 base, leaving 0 bases of the junction unmatched. In germline, CDR1 is SSHAT, CDR2 FNYEAQ (reference sequence). CDR3: CASSLGTGGQETQYF. CDR3 in DNA: TGTGCCAGCAGCTTAGGGACAGGGGGCCAAGAGACCCAGTACTTC.

This chain links TRBV5-1 with TRBJ2-3; 7 bases match TRBD2. Germline V gene sequence: CDR1 SGHRS, CDR2 YFSETQ. Trimming removed 4 bases from V and 1 base from J; junction bases left unmatched: 3. This CDR3 is 14 amino acids long. As DNA, the CDR3 is TGCGCCAGCAGCCGGGGGGACCGCACAGATACGCAGTATTTT. Translated, it gives CASSRGDRTDTQYF. Full variable domain (rest looked up from reference TRBV5-1 and TRBJ2-3): KAGVTQTPRYLIKTRGQQVTLSCSPISGHRSVSWYQQTPGQGLQFLFEYFSETQRNKGNFPGRFSGRQFSNSRSEMNVSTLELGDSALYLCASSRGDRTDTQYFGPGTRLTVL.

V is TRBV29-1 and J is TRBJ2-5, with a tentative D call TRBD2 (6 bases). This CDR3 comprises 12 residues. The germline CDR1 and CDR2 sequences are SQVTM and ANQGSEA. V was shortened by 4 bases and J by 7 bases, with 13 bases between the two germline ends. The CDR3 sequence is CSVGSHGGTQYF. Written as DNA, the CDR3 is TGCAGCGTTGGGTCCCACGGGGGGACCCAGTACTTC.

This clone was seen once. J is TRBJ2-3 and V is TRBV6-1, with 10 bases identical to TRBD2. Germline CDR1 is MNHNS and CDR2 is SASEGT. The trim removed 4 bases at V and 0 bases at J, leaving 4 bases unmatched. The CDR3 runs to 16 residues. The CDR3: CASSATSGASTDTQYF. The CDR3 DNA reads as TGTGCCAGCAGTGCCACTAGCGGGGCAAGCACAGATACGCAGTATTTT.

The chain has TRBV5-1 and TRBJ2-7; 8 bases are a match to TRBD1. The CDR3 is 14 residues long. Trimming cost V 4 bases and J 5 bases; bases outside gene matches: 8. Germline loops: CDR1 SGHRS, CDR2 YFSETQ. The CDR3 spells CASSRETGANEQYF. For the CDR3, the DNA is TGCGCCAGCAGCAGAGAGACAGGGGCCAACGAGCAGTACTTC.

The chain recombines TRBV4-1 with TRBJ1-1, with 8 bases matching TRBD1. The CDR3 has 17 residues. V lost 3 bases to trimming and J lost 5 bases; unmatched junction nucleotides: 14. Germline assignment: CDR1 MGHRA and CDR2 YSYEKL. In nucleotides, the CDR3 is TGCGCCAGCAGCCATTCACTTCCCGGACAGGGATGGACTGAAGCTTTCTTT. Residues: CASSHSLPGQGWTEAFF.

The gene calls are TRBV2 and TRBJ1-3; D is uncertain. V lost 2 bases, J lost 8 bases, and 10 bases lay in between. This CDR3 contains 13 residues. Germline lookup yields CDR1 SNHLY and CDR2 FYNNEI. The DNA of the CDR3 is TGTGCCAGCAGTGAATATCGGGATTACACCATATATTTT. As protein: CASSEYRDYTIYF.